This entry features one TCR beta chain sequence. Clones were sequenced by immunoSEQ multiplex PCR, and TCRdb holds only the in-frame ones, with some missing. The sample lists more than 90,000 clones, roughly 90% occurring once. The sample is drawn from a study of T cell changes during pregnancy in multiple sclerosis. This sequence originates from a female donor with multiple sclerosis, enrolled in a pregnancy study. Sample: peripheral blood, taken in the first trimester of pregnancy.

Here the CDR3 reads CASSLQAGDYGYTF. In DNA form, the CDR3 reads TGTGCCAGCAGCTTACAGGCAGGGGACTATGGCTACACCTTC. The V call is TRBV11-2, the J call TRBJ1-2, with D possibly being TRBD1 (6 bases). V was trimmed by 2 bases and J by 3 bases, leaving 10 bases between them. This CDR3 has 14 amino acids. Germline CDR1 reads SGHAT; CDR2 reads FQNNGV.